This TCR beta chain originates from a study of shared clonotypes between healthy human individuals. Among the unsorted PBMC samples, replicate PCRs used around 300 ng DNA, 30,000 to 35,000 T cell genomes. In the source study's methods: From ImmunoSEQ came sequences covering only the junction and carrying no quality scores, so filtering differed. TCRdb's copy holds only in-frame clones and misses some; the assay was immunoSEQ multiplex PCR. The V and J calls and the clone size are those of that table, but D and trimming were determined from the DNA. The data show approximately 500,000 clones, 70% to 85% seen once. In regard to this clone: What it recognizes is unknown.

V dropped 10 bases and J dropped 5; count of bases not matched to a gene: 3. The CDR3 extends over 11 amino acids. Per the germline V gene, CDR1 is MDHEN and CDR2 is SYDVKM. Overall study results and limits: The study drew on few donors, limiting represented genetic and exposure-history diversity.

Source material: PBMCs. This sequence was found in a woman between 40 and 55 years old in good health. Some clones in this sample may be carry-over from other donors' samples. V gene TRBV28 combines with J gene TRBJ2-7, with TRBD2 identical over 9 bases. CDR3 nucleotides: TGTGCCATCATAGCGGGAGACGAGCAGTACTTC. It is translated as CAIIAGDEQYF.